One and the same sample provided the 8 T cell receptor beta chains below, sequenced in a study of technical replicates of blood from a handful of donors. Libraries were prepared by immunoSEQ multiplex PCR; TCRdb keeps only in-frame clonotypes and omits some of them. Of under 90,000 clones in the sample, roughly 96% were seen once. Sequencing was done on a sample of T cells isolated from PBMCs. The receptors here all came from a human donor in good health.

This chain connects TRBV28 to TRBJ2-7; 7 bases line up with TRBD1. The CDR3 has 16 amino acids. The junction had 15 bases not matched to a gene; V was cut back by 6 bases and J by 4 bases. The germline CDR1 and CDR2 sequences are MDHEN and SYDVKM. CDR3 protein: CASSWAFTGQRYEQYF. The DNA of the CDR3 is TGTGCCAGCAGCTGGGCCTTTACGGGACAGAGATACGAGCAGTACTTC.

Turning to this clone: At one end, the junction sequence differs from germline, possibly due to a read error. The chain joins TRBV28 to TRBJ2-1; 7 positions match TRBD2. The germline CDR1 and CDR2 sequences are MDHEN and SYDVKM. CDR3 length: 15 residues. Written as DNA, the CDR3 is TGTGTCAGCTCGATTATCGGGACTAACTACAATGAGCAGTTCTTC. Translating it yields CVSSIIGTNYNEQFF.

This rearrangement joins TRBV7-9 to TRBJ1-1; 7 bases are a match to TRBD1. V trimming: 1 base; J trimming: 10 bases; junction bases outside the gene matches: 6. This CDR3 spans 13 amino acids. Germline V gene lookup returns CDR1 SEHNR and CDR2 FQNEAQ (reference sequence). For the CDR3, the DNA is TGTGCCAGCAGCTTAGGTTACAGGGGAGGAGCTTTCTTT. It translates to CASSLGYRGGAFF.

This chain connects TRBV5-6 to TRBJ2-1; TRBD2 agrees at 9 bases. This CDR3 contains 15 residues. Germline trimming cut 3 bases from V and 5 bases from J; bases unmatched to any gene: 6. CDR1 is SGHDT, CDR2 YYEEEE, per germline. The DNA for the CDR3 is TGTGCCAGCAGCTCCCGGGGCGGGGGGGACAATGAGCAGTTCTTC. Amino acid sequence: CASSSRGGGDNEQFF. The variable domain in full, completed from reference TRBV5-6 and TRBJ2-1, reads DAGVTQSPTHLIKTRGQQVTLRCSPKSGHDTVSWYQQALGQGPQFIFQYYEEEERQRGNFPDRFSGHQFPNYSSELNVNALLLGDSALYLCASSSRGGGDNEQFFGPGTRLTVL.

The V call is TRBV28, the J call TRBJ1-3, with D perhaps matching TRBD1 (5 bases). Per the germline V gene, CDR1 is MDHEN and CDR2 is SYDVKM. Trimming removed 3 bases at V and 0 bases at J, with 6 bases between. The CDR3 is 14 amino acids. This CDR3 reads CASSFRVSGNTIYF. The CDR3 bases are TGTGCCAGCAGTTTCAGGGTCTCTGGAAACACCATATATTTT.

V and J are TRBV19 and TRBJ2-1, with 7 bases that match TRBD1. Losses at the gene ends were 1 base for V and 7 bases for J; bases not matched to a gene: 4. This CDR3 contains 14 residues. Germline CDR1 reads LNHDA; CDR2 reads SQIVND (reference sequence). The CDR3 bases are TGTGCCAGTAGTATAGGGGGCAGGGGGAATGAGCAGTTCTTC. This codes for CASSIGGRGNEQFF.

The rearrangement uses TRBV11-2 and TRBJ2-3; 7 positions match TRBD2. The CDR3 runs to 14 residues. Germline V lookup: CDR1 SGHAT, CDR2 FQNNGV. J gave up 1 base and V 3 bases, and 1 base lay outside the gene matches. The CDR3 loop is CASSLGGGTDTQYF. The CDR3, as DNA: TGTGCCAGCAGCTTGGGAGGGGGCACAGATACGCAGTATTTT.

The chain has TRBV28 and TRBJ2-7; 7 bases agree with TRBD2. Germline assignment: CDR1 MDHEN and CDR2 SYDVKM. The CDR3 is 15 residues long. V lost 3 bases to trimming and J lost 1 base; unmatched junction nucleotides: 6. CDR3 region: CASSFSMGGSYEQYF. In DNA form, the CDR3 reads TGTGCCAGCAGTTTCTCAATGGGGGGGTCCTACGAGCAGTACTTC.